The rows below give T cell receptor beta chains drawn from one sample of a study of blood T cell repertoires in COVID-19. Sequencing used immunoSEQ multiplex PCR; TCRdb keeps in-frame clones, though not all of them. The table has about 200,000 clones, 82% seen once; the top ten hold 7.8%. Sequencing was done on a sample of peripheral blood. All receptors derive from a woman aged 55-70 years with COVID-19, enrolled during active disease. The CDR3 runs from the conserved cysteine through the conserved F or W. The order of the fields is V gene, J gene, clone size, D gene, CDR3 protein, CDR3 DNA. A D gene is named only where the DNA matches it firmly. Expanded clones are given a class, and other clones once, few, many or no size at all.

TRBV5-1	TRBJ1-4	few	-	CASSLEPVRANEKLFF	TGCGCCAGCAGCTTGGAACCGGTCCGGGCTAATGAAAAACTGTTTTTT
TRBV6-6	TRBJ2-2	-	TRBD2	CASSSGLAVATGELFF	TGTGCCAGCAGTTCCGGACTAGCGGTAGCCACCGGGGAGCTGTTTTTT
TRBV7-6	TRBJ2-2	-	TRBD2	CASSLAASGGTGELFF	TGTGCCAGCAGCTTAGCAGCTAGCGGGGGTACCGGGGAGCTGTTTTTT
TRBV5-1	TRBJ1-1	-	-	CASSSDIGTEAFF	TGCGCCAGCAGCTCGGACATCGGCACTGAAGCTTTCTTT
TRBV19	TRBJ1-6	-	-	CASSITGDNSPLHF	TGTGCCAGTAGTATTACAGGAGATAATTCACCCCTCCACTTT
TRBV16	TRBJ2-6	-	-	CASSQLHSGANVLTF	TGTGCCAGCAGCCAATTACACTCTGGGGCCAACGTCCTGACTTTC
TRBV18	TRBJ2-1	-	-	CASSPGRGTGSYNEQFF	TGTGCCAGCTCACCGGGAAGGGGAACGGGCTCCTACAATGAGCAGTTCTTC
TRBV5-1	TRBJ1-1	-	-	CASSSQGSSTEAFF	TGCGCCAGCAGCTCACAGGGATCGAGCACTGAAGCTTTCTTT
TRBV7-6	TRBJ1-4	-	-	CASSVGGEKLFF	TGTGCCAGCAGCGTCGGGGGAGAAAAACTGTTTTTT
TRBV28	TRBJ1-2	-	TRBD1	CASSPNTGAVYGYTF	TGTGCCAGCAGTCCAAACACAGGGGCCGTCTATGGCTACACCTTC
TRBV7-3	TRBJ2-1	once	-	CASRYIRDGRSSYNEQFF	TGTGCCAGCAGATACATCAGGGATGGGCGGAGCTCCTACAATGAGCAGTTCTTC
TRBV28	TRBJ1-1	-	-	CASSSGVTEAFF	TGTGCCAGCAGTTCGGGGGTTACTGAAGCTTTCTTT
TRBV6-1	TRBJ1-2	many	-	CASSGGSSPKSRGYTF	TGTGCCAGCAGTGGAGGGAGCTCCCCCAAGTCGAGAGGCTACACCTTC
TRBV4-3	TRBJ2-2	-	TRBD2	CASSRLPGLAGETGELFF	TGCGCCAGCAGCCGACTGCCGGGACTAGCGGGAGAAACCGGGGAGCTGTTTTTT
TRBV6-2/TRBV6-3	TRBJ1-5	-	-	CASSGGYSNQPQHF	TGTGCCAGCAGTGGCGGGTATAGCAATCAGCCCCAGCATTTT
TRBV19	TRBJ1-1	-	-	CASSPLAGGAEAFF	TGTGCCAGTAGCCCCCTTGCGGGGGGCGCTGAAGCTTTCTTT
TRBV19	TRBJ1-2	-	-	CASIMQGAYGYTF	TGTGCCAGTATTATGCAAGGGGCCTATGGCTACACCTTC
TRBV7-9	TRBJ1-1	few	-	CASSLSGEYTEAFF	TGTGCCAGCAGCTTATCAGGGGAGTACACTGAAGCTTTCTTT
TRBV29-1	TRBJ2-1	-	TRBD2	CSVELAGTSNEQFF	TGCAGCGTTGAACTAGCGGGCACCTCAAATGAGCAGTTCTTC
TRBV5-5	TRBJ1-2	-	-	CASGTGGNYGYTF	TGTGCCAGCGGTACCGGCGGTAACTATGGCTACACCTTC
TRBV5-5	TRBJ1-2	-	-	CASSRGAGSNYGYTF	TGTGCCAGCAGCCGGGGGGCAGGGAGTAACTATGGCTACACCTTC
TRBV9	TRBJ2-5	once	TRBD2	CASSSGQGETQYF	TGTGCCAGCAGTAGCGGGCAGGGAGAGACCCAGTACTTC
TRBV10-3	TRBJ1-5	-	-	CAISVSGGQPQHF	TGTGCCATCAGTGTTAGTGGGGGCCAGCCCCAGCATTTT
TRBV20-1	TRBJ1-2	-	-	CSARREGGYTF	TGCAGTGCTAGAAGGGAGGGGGGCTACACCTTC
TRBV5-4	TRBJ1-3	-	-	CASSLVGVDTIYF	TGTGCCAGCAGCTTGGTAGGGGTAGACACCATATATTTT
TRBV5-1	TRBJ1-2	-	TRBD1	CASSFTAGGRGYTF	TGCGCCAGCAGCTTCACCGCAGGGGGTCGTGGCTACACCTTC
TRBV5-6	TRBJ1-1	-	-	CASSLFRNTEAFF	TGTGCCAGCAGCTTGTTCAGGAACACTGAAGCTTTCTTT
TRBV28	TRBJ1-2	-	-	CASSPSGRGYGYTF	TGTGCCAGCAGTCCCTCGGGGAGAGGCTATGGCTACACCTTC
TRBV30	TRBJ1-2	-	-	CASGPPRSNGYTF	TGTGCCTCCGGTCCCCCTCGATCCAATGGCTACACCTTC
TRBV6-5	TRBJ2-2	-	-	CASSYSLGIGAGELFF	TGTGCCAGCAGTTACTCTCTAGGAATAGGGGCCGGGGAGCTGTTTTTT
TRBV11-2	TRBJ1-1	-	TRBD1	CASTPYAQGAGEAFF	TGTGCCAGCACCCCTTACGCACAGGGGGCGGGTGAAGCTTTCTTT
TRBV6-4	TRBJ2-3	-	-	CASSEGAHTDTQYF	TGTGCCAGCAGTGAGGGGGCCCACACAGATACGCAGTATTTT
TRBV7-3	TRBJ1-6	-	-	CASSSFGGYNSPLHF	TGTGCCAGCAGCTCCTTCGGGGGCTATAATTCACCCCTCCACTTT
TRBV19	TRBJ1-5	few	TRBD1	CASTGGGSNQPQHF	TGTGCCAGCACAGGGGGCGGGAGCAATCAGCCCCAGCATTTT
TRBV7-2	TRBJ1-3	-	-	CASSFSGESSGNTIYF	TGTGCCAGCAGCTTTAGCGGGGAAAGCTCTGGAAACACCATATATTTT
TRBV30	TRBJ2-7	once	TRBD1	CAWSGRTGVSHEQYF	TGTGCCTGGAGTGGGAGGACAGGGGTCTCTCACGAGCAGTACTTC
TRBV19	TRBJ1-4	-	TRBD1	CASSISGQGIGEKLFF	TGTGCCAGTAGTATTTCCGGACAGGGGATAGGTGAAAAACTGTTTTTT
TRBV5-6	TRBJ2-5	-	TRBD2	CASSRLATYQETQYF	TGTGCCAGCAGCCGACTAGCGACGTACCAAGAGACCCAGTACTTC
TRBV19	TRBJ1-1	-	-	CASKGVTLNTEAFF	TGTGCCAGTAAAGGGGTAACCTTGAACACTGAAGCTTTCTTT
TRBV5-1	TRBJ2-1	-	TRBD2	CASSSGLAVSNEQFF	TGCGCCAGCAGCTCCGGACTAGCGGTTAGTAATGAGCAGTTCTTC
TRBV7-2	TRBJ2-7	-	TRBD2	CASSLGREGPYEQYF	TGTGCCAGCAGCTTAGGGCGGGAGGGCCCCTACGAGCAGTACTTC
TRBV19	TRBJ1-2	-	-	CASRGWNREIYGYTF	TGTGCCAGTAGGGGATGGAACAGGGAGATCTATGGCTACACCTTC
TRBV27	TRBJ2-3	-	-	CASSSTVSTDTQYF	TGTGCCAGCAGTTCCACTGTAAGCACAGATACGCAGTATTTT
TRBV28	TRBJ1-1	-	TRBD1	CAIHPPQGAIIGHTEAFF	TGTGCCATTCACCCCCCACAGGGGGCGATAATTGGGCACACTGAAGCTTTCTTT
TRBV7-9	TRBJ2-1	-	TRBD2	CASSLAPGGLAYNEQFF	TGTGCCAGCAGCTTAGCCCCGGGGGGACTAGCCTACAATGAGCAGTTCTTC
TRBV5-1	TRBJ2-2	-	-	CASSFSGTVNTGELFF	TGCGCCAGCAGCTTTAGTGGAACAGTGAACACCGGGGAGCTGTTTTTT
TRBV5-4	TRBJ2-2	-	TRBD1	CASSLRQGNTGELFF	TGTGCCAGCAGCTTACGACAGGGTAACACCGGGGAGCTGTTTTTT
TRBV7-9	TRBJ1-1	few	-	CASSLNQNTEAFF	TGTGCCAGCAGCTTAAATCAGAACACTGAAGCTTTCTTT
TRBV27	TRBJ2-2	once	TRBD2	CAFRTSGGNTGELFF	TGTGCCTTTAGGACTAGCGGGGGGAACACCGGGGAGCTGTTTTTT
TRBV5-1	TRBJ1-2	-	TRBD1	CASSLPRTGGDYGYTF	TGCGCCAGCAGTTTGCCCCGGACAGGGGGCGACTATGGCTACACCTTC
TRBV5-1	TRBJ1-1	-	TRBD1	CASSLTGTGRRNTEAFF	TGCGCCAGCAGCTTGACCGGGACAGGGAGGAGGAACACTGAAGCTTTCTTT
TRBV6-4	TRBJ1-2	-	-	CASSRTGTDGYTF	TGTGCCAGCAGTCGAACAGGGACGGATGGCTACACCTTC
TRBV28	TRBJ1-1	-	-	CASSLLGVTEAFF	TGTGCCAGCAGTTTACTCGGGGTCACTGAAGCTTTCTTT